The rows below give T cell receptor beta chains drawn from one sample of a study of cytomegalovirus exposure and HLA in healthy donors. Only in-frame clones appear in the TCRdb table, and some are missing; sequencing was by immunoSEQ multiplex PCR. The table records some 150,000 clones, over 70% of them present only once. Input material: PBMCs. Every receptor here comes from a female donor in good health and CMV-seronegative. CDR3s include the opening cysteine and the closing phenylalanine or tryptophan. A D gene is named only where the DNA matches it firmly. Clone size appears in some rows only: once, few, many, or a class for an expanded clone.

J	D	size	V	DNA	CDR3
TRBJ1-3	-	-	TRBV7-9	TGTGCCAGCAGCTCACAGCTCACTTCTGGAAACACCATATATTTT	CASSSQLTSGNTIYF
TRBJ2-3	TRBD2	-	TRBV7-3	TGTGCCAGCAGCTTAACCGCTTGGGGTAGCGGGAGAGGGAAAGATACGCAGTATTTT	CASSLTAWGSGRGKDTQYF
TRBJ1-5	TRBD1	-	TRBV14	TGTGCCAGCAGCCGATGGACAGGGCGTCAGCCCCAGCATTTT	CASSRWTGRQPQHF
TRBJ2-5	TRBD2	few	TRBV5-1	TGCGCCAGCAGCCAGGGACTAGCGGGGGGAGACCAGTACTTC	CASSQGLAGGDQYF
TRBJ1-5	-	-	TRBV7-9	TGTGCCAGCAGCCCTAGCGCCGGGCAAGACTACAATCAGCCCCAGCATTTT	CASSPSAGQDYNQPQHF
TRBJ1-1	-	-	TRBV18	TGTGCCAGCTCACCACGACAGAGCAACACTGAAGCTTTCTTT	CASSPRQSNTEAFF
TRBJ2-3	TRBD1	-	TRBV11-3	TGTGCCAGCAGCTACAGGGGAGGCACAGATACGCAGTATTTT	CASSYRGGTDTQYF
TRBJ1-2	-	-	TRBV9	TGTGCCAGCAGCGGGATTGGGCCCTATGGCTACACCTTC	CASSGIGPYGYTF
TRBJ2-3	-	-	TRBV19	TGTGCCGTATCGGAGGGGTTTGTGACAGATACGCAGTATTTT	CAVSEGFVTDTQYF
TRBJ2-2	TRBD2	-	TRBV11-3	TGTGCCAGCAGTGCGAGCGGGGGCCAGAACACCGGGGAGCTGTTTTTT	CASSASGGQNTGELFF
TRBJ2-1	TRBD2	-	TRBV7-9	TGTGCCAGCAGCCCAAGCGGGACTCCCAGTCGGTTCTTC	CASSPSGTPSRFF
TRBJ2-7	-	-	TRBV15	TGTGCCACCAGCAGAGATCCCGGGGGCTCCTACGAGCAGTACTTC	CATSRDPGGSYEQYF
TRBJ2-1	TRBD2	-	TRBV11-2	TGTGCCAGCAGCCGGGCGGGAGGGCATGGTGAGCAGTTCTTC	CASSRAGGHGEQFF
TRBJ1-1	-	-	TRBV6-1	TGTGCCAGCAGTGTACCCAGGGAACCGGCCACTGAAGCTTTCTTT	CASSVPREPATEAFF
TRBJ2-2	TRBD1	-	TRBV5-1	TGCGCCAGCAGCCCTCAACCGGGACAGGGCAACACCGGGGAGCTGTTTTTT	CASSPQPGQGNTGELFF
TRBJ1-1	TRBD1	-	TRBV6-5	TGTGCCGTAAAGACAGGGGATACTGAAGCTTTCTTT	CAVKTGDTEAFF
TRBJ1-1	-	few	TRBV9	TGTGCCAGCAGCGTGTCAGGGGACACTGAAGCTTTCTTT	CASSVSGDTEAFF
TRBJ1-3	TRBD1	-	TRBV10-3	TGTGCCATCAGTGAGGACAGGGGGCCTGGAAACACCATATATTTT	CAISEDRGPGNTIYF
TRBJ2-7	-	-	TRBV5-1	TGCGCCAGCAGCTTGGGAGGCCCTCGGGAGCAGTACTTC	CASSLGGPREQYF
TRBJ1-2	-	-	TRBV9	TGTGCCAGCAGCGTAGACGGACAGCCCGGGGGGGGCTACACCTTC	CASSVDGQPGGGYTF
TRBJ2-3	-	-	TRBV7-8	TGTGCCAGCAGCTTCGCCGGACAGACAGATACGCAGTATTTT	CASSFAGQTDTQYF
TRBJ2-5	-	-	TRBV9	TGTGCCAGCAGCAACGGGGGGCCAGGGGAGACCCAGTACTTC	CASSNGGPGETQYF
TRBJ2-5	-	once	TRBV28	TGTGCCAGCAGTTACCGGGACTACCAAGAGACCCAGTACTTC	CASSYRDYQETQYF
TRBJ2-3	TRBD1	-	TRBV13	TGTGCCAGCAGCTCAGAGACAGGGATGGTTGGAGATACGCAGTATTTT	CASSSETGMVGDTQYF
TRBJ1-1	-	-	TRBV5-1	TGCGCCAGCAGGGACCCAGGGGTAAAGGACACTGAAGCTTTCTTT	CASRDPGVKDTEAFF
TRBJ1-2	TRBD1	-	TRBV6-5	TGTGCCAGCAGTTACTCACCAGGGGGCTGGGCTGGCTACACCTTC	CASSYSPGGWAGYTF
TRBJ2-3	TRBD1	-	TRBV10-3	TGTGCCATCAGTGAGAACGGGGCAGGGGGTAGCACAGATACGCAGTATTTT	CAISENGAGGSTDTQYF
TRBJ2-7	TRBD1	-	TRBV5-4	TGTGCCAGCAGCCCGGCGGGGACAGGACAACTCTACGAGCAGCACTTC	CASSPAGTGQLYEQHF
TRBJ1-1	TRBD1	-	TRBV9	TGTGCCAGCACCCCCCAGTACCGGGACAGGGGGCTCCGGGACACTGAAGCTTTCTTT	CASTPQYRDRGLRDTEAFF
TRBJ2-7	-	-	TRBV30	TGTGCCTGGACTAGCGACTCCTACGAGCAGTACTTC	CAWTSDSYEQYF
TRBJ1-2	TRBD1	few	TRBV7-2	TGTGCCAGCAGCTTGGGACAGGGATCGAACTATGGCTACACCTTC	CASSLGQGSNYGYTF
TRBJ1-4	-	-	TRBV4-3	TGCGCCAGCAGCCAAGCAACCAGGGCTTTTAATGAAAAACTGTTTTTT	CASSQATRAFNEKLFF
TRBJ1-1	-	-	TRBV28	TGTGCCAGCAGTCTTGACGCAAGGGGGATGGCTTTCTTT	CASSLDARGMAFF
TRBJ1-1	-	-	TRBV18	TGTGCCAGCTCACCATCCGGGGACACTGAAGCTTTCTTT	CASSPSGDTEAFF
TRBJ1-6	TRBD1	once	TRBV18	TGTGCCAGCTCACCGACAGGGGGTTATAATTCACCCCTCCACTTT	CASSPTGGYNSPLHF
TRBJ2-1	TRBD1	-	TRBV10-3	TGTGCCATCAGCCCCGGACAGGGAAGGGGTGAGCAGTTCTTC	CAISPGQGRGEQFF
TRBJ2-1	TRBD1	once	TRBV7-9	TGTGCCAGCAGCTCCTTCGGGGACAGGGGAGACAGGAATGAGCAGTTCTTC	CASSSFGDRGDRNEQFF
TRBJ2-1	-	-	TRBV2	TGTGCCAGCAGTGAAGGTCTGCGGTACAATGAGCAGTTCTTC	CASSEGLRYNEQFF
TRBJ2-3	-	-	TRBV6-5	TGTGCCAGCAAAGAGCGGCCGAGCACAGATACGCAGTATTTT	CASKERPSTDTQYF
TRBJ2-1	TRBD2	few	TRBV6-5	TGTGCCAGCAGAACTAGCGGCAATGAGCAGTTCTTC	CASRTSGNEQFF
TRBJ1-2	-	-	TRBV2	TGTGCCAGCAGTGAAGCGCTTCGAGTGGGCTACACCTTC	CASSEALRVGYTF
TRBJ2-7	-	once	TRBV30	TGTGCCTGGGGGCCGGGATCCTCCTACGAGCAGTACTTC	CAWGPGSSYEQYF
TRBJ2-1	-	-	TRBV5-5	TGTGCCAGCAGGCGTGATCTCTCGGGTGAGCAGTTCTTC	CASRRDLSGEQFF
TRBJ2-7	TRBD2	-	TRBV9	TGTGCCAGCAGCGCAGGAGCGGGACCGACCGACGAGCAGTACTTC	CASSAGAGPTDEQYF
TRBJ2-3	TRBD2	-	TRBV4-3	TGCGCCACCTCTCGACTAGCGGGGACCACAGATACGCAGTATTTT	CATSRLAGTTDTQYF